The 13 T cell receptor beta chains below come from one sample, sequenced in a study of T cell repertoires in cytomegalovirus infection. TCRdb re-called the reads with MiXCR, one entry per CDR3 protein. This table holds 300,000 to 400,000 distinct CDR3 sequences, 25% to 35% found once. These receptors have no known antigen. The sequencing here drew on cultured PBMCs, taken from culture after CMV antigen stimulation. The receptor source for this set is a human donor in good health (CMV status not recorded). Some clones in this sample may be carry-over from other donors' samples.

CDR3 loop: CASSSGAARNTEAFF. CDR3 DNA: TGTGCCAGCAGCTCCGGCGCCGCCCGGAACACTGAAGCTTTCTTT. This chain joins TRBV11-2 and TRBJ1-1; D not resolved. Germline V gene lookup returns CDR1 SGHAT and CDR2 FQNNGV. V gave up 4 bases and J gave up 1 base, with 13 bases separating them. This CDR3 spans 15 amino acids. The complete variable domain, with remaining parts taken from reference TRBV11-2 and TRBJ1-1, reads EAGVAQSPRYKIIEKRQSVAFWCNPISGHATLYWYQQILGQGPKLLIQFQNNGVVDDSQLPKDRFSAERLKGVDSTLKIQPAKLEDSAVYLCASSSGAARNTEAFFGQGTRLTVV.

V is TRBV6-6 and J is TRBJ2-3; 7 bases agree with TRBD1. Germline lookup yields CDR1 MNHNY and CDR2 SVGAGI (reference sequence). V shed 6 bases and J 2 bases; nucleotides not matched to a gene: 11. CDR3 length equals 16 residues. CDR3 sequence reads: CASSAFPGQYTDTQYF. The CDR3 coding sequence is TGTGCCAGCAGCGCCTTTCCGGGACAGTACACAGATACGCAGTATTTT.

The chain carries TRBV12-3 or TRBV12-4 and TRBJ1-1; the D is unclear. The V end lost 0 bases, the J end lost 1 base, and 15 bases lay between the germline ends. This CDR3 comprises 17 residues. CDR3 amino acids: CASSLARWTPQNTEAFF. CDR3 coding DNA: TGTGCCAGCAGTTTAGCGAGATGGACGCCCCAGAACACTGAAGCTTTCTTT.

The table lists this clonotype with a few counts. V is TRBV5-1 and J is TRBJ1-2; TRBD1 is a possible D gene (5 bases). V was shortened by 4 bases and J by 6 bases, with 16 bases between the two germline ends. This CDR3 has 14 residues. The germline CDR1 and CDR2 sequences are SGHRS and YFSETQ. CDR3 sequence reads: CASSLGLPLDGYTF. In nucleotides, the CDR3 is TGCGCCAGCAGCCTGGGACTCCCCCTGGATGGCTACACCTTC.

The V and J genes are TRBV5-1 and TRBJ2-1, with 11 bases identical to TRBD2. The CDR3 contains 16 residues. V shed 4 bases and J 3 bases; nucleotides not matched to a gene: 6. Germline values: CDR1 SGHRS, CDR2 YFSETQ. CDR3 coding DNA: TGCGCCAGCAGCCCGAGGGGACTAGCGGACTACAATGAGCAGTTCTTC. This gives the protein CASSPRGLADYNEQFF.

The CDR3 here is CASNPGPNTGELFF. DNA for the CDR3: TGTGCCAGTAATCCAGGTCCGAACACCGGGGAGCTGTTTTTT. This rearrangement joins TRBV19 to TRBJ2-2, with D uncertain. Germline loops: CDR1 LNHDA, CDR2 SQIVND (reference sequence). Trimming left V 7 bases short and J 0 bases short, with 9 bases between. The CDR3 totals 14 residues.

The chain carries TRBV11-3 and TRBJ2-2; weak D call: TRBD2 (5 bases). Per the germline V gene, CDR1 is SGHNT and CDR2 is YENEEA. Trimming cost V 4 bases and J 9 bases, with 12 bases left between them. The CDR3 contains 13 residues. This chain's CDR3 is CASSSRGSRELFF. CDR3 DNA: TGTGCCAGCAGCTCCCGCGGGTCCCGGGAGCTGTTTTTT.

At least ten counts were recorded for this clonotype. The chain joins TRBV11-2 to TRBJ2-5; no clear D. Trimming stripped 2 bases from V and 1 base from J, with 2 bases between. The CDR3 extends over 12 amino acids. The V gene's germline CDR1 is SGHAT and CDR2 FQNNGV. The CDR3: CASSLFQETQYF. The CDR3 coding sequence is TGTGCCAGCAGCTTATTCCAAGAGACCCAGTACTTC. The entire variable domain, with the rest obtained from reference TRBV11-2 and TRBJ2-5, is as follows: EAGVAQSPRYKIIEKRQSVAFWCNPISGHATLYWYQQILGQGPKLLIQFQNNGVVDDSQLPKDRFSAERLKGVDSTLKIQPAKLEDSAVYLCASSLFQETQYFGPGTRLLVL.

This clonotype occurred a few times. This chain connects TRBV24-1 to TRBJ1-3; tentatively, D is TRBD1 (5 bases). CDR1 KGHDR and CDR2 SFDVKD come from the germline V gene. Deletions cut 2 bases from V and 1 base from J, with 14 bases between. This CDR3 has 17 amino acids. CDR3 nucleotides: TGTGCCACCAGTGATTCCGGGACCGAGCTTTCTGGAAACACCATATATTTT. Residues: CATSDSGTELSGNTIYF.

Comment on this clonotype: Given a much more abundant clone one base away, this may be a read error. The V gene is TRBV11-1, the J gene TRBJ2-2; D possibly corresponds to TRBD2 (6 bases). Germline CDR1 SGHAT, CDR2 FQDESV (reference sequence). This CDR3 is 15 amino acids long. V was clipped by 1 base and J by 4 bases, with 10 bases between them. As DNA, the CDR3 is TGTGCCAGCAGCTTAGGGGGAGGACCCACCGGGGAGCTGTTTTTT. Translating gives CASSLGGGPTGELFF.

Points on this clonotype: No conserved phenylalanine or tryptophan ends this CDR3, so it is likely a read error. This chain uses TRBV6-5 with TRBJ2-3; 11 nucleotides match TRBD2. The germline V gene encodes CDR1 MNHEY and CDR2 SVGAGI. V trimming: 0 bases; J trimming: 6 bases; junction bases outside the gene matches: 2. This CDR3 region has 15 residues. The CDR3 DNA reads as TGTGCCAGCAGTTACTCAACTAGCGGGAGTGATACGCAGTATTCT. Amino acids: CASSYSTSGSDTQYS.

The chain carries TRBV27 and TRBJ2-3; D is possibly TRBD2 (7 bases). Germline CDR1 reads MNHEY; CDR2 reads SMNVEV (reference sequence). Deletions cut 6 bases from V and 3 bases from J, with 19 bases between. The CDR3 has 16 amino acids. The CDR3 DNA is TGTGCCAGCAGGCTCCGATCTAGGGGGGGTACAGATACGCAGTATTTT. Encoded protein: CASRLRSRGGTDTQYF.

This clonotype was observed a handful of times. This rearrangement joins TRBV5-6 to TRBJ1-6; TRBD1 might be the D (5 bases). The length of the CDR3 is 14 residues. The germline gives CDR1 SGHDT, CDR2 YYEEEE. Trimming pared 4 bases from V and 8 bases from J, leaving 13 bases between. CDR3 loop: CASSAGTEDSPLHF. The DNA of the CDR3 is TGTGCCAGCAGCGCCGGGACGGAAGATTCACCCCTCCACTTT.